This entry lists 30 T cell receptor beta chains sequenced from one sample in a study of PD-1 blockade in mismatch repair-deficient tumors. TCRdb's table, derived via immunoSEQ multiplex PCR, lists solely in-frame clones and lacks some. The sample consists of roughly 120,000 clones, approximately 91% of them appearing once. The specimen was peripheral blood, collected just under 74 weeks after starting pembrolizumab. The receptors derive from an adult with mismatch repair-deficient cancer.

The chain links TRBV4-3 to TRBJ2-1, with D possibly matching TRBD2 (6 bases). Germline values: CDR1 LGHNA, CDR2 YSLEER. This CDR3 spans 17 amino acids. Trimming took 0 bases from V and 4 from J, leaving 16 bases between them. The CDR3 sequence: CASSQDGRDWPYNEQFF. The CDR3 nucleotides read TGCGCCAGCAGCCAAGATGGTCGGGACTGGCCTTACAATGAGCAGTTCTTC.

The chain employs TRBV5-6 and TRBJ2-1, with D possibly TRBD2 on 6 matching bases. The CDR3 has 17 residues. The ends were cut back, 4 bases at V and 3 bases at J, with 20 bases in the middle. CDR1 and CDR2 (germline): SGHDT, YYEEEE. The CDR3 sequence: CASSPDGRSGYYNEQFF. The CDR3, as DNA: TGTGCCAGCAGCCCGGACGGACGGAGCGGGTACTACAATGAGCAGTTCTTC. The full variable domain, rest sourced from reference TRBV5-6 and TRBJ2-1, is DAGVTQSPTHLIKTRGQQVTLRCSPKSGHDTVSWYQQALGQGPQFIFQYYEEEERQRGNFPDRFSGHQFPNYSSELNVNALLLGDSALYLCASSPDGRSGYYNEQFFGPGTRLTVL.

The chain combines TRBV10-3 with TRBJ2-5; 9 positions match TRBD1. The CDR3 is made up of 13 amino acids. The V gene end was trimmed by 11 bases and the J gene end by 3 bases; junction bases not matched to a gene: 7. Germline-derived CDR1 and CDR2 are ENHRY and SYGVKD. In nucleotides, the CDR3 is TGTGCCTCAGGGAGGACAGGGGAAGAGACCCAGTACTTC. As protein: CASGRTGEETQYF.

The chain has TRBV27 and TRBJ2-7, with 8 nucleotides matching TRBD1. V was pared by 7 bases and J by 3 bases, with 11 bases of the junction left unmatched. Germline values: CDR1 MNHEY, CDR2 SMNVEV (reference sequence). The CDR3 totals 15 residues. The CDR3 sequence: CASTYRDRINYEQYF. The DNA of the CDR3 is TGTGCCAGCACCTACCGGGACAGGATAAACTACGAGCAGTACTTC.

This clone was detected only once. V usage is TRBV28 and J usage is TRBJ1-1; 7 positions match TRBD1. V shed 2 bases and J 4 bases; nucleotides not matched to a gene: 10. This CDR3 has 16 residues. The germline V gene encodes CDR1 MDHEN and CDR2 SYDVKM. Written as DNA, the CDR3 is TGTGCCAGCAGTTTAATCTTCACGGGACAGAGCACTGAAGCTTTCTTT. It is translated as CASSLIFTGQSTEAFF.

DNA of the CDR3: TGCAGCGTCGCCGACGGGGGAGGTGAGCAGTACTTC. Its protein is CSVADGGGEQYF. The chain uses TRBV29-1 and TRBJ2-7; D perhaps matches TRBD2 (6 bases). There are 12 residues in the CDR3. Germline CDR1 and CDR2: SQVTM and ANQGSEA. V was pared by 6 bases and J by 7 bases, with 16 bases between.

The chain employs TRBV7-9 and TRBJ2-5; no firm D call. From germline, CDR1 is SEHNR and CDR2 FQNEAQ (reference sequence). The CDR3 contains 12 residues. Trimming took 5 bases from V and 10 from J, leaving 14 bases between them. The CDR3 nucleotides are TGTGCCAGCAGCCGTAGCAGGACCGACCAGTACTTC. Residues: CASSRSRTDQYF.

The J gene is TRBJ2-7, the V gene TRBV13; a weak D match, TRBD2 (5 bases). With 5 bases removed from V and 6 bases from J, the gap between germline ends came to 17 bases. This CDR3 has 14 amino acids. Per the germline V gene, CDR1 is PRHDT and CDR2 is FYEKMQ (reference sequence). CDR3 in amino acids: CASSTALSRGEQYF. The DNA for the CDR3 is TGTGCCAGCAGCACCGCCTTATCCCGGGGCGAGCAGTACTTC.

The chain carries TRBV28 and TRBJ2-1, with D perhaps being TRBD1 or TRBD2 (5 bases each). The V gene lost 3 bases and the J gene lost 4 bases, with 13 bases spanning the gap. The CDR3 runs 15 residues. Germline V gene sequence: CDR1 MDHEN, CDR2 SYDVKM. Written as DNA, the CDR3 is TGTGCCAGCAGTTTTAACTGGGGCGGGTACAATGAGCAGTTCTTC. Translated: CASSFNWGGYNEQFF.

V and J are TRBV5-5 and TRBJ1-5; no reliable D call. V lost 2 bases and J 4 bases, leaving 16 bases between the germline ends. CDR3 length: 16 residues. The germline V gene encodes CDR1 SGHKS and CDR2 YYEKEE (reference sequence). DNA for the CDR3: TGTGCCAGCAGCTTCGTTTTAGGTGGAGGGAATCAGCCCCAGCATTTT. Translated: CASSFVLGGGNQPQHF.

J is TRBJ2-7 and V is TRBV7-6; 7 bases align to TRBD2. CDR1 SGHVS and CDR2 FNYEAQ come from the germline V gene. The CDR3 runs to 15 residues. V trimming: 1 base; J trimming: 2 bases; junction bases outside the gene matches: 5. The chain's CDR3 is CASSLELAETYEQYF. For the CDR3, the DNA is TGTGCCAGCAGCTTAGAGCTAGCGGAGACCTACGAGCAGTACTTC.

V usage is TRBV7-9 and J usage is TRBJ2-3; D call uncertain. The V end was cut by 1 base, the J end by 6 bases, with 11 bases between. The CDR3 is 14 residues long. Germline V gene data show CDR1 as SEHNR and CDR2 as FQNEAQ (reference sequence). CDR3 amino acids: CASSLDDGYDTQYF. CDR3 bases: TGTGCCAGCAGCTTAGATGATGGGTACGATACGCAGTATTTT.

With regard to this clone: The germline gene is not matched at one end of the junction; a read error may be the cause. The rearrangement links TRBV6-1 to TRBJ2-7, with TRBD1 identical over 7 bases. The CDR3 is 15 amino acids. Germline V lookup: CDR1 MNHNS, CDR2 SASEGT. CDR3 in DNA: TGTGCCAGCAGAGAAGCAGGGGGTCAATACTACGAGCAGTACTTC. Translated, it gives CASREAGGQYYEQYF.

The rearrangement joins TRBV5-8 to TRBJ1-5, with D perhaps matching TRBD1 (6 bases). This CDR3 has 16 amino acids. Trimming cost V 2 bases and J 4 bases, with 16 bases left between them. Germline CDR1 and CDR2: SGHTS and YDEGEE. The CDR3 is CASSLLWGHRNQPQHF. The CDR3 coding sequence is TGTGCCAGCAGCTTACTCTGGGGACATCGGAATCAGCCCCAGCATTTT.

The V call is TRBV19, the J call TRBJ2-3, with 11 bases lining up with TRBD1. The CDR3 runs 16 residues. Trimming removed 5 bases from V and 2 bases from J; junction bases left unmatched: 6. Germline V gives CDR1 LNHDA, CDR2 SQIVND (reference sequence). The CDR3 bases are TGTGCCAGTAGTCCAGGACAGGGGGCCTACACAGATACGCAGTATTTT. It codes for CASSPGQGAYTDTQYF.

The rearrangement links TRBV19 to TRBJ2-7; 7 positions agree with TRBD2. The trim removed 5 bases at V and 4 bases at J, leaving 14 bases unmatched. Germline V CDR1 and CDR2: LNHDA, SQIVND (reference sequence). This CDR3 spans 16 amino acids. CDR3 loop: CASSEPWTRGGYEQYF. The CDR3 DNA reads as TGTGCCAGTAGTGAACCCTGGACTAGAGGCGGTTACGAGCAGTACTTC.

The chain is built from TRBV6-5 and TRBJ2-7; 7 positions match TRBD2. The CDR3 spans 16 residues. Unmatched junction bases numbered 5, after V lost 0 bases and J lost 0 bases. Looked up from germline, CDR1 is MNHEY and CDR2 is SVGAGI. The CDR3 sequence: CASSYSRGGGSYEQYF. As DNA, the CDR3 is TGTGCCAGCAGTTACTCTAGAGGCGGGGGCTCCTACGAGCAGTACTTC.

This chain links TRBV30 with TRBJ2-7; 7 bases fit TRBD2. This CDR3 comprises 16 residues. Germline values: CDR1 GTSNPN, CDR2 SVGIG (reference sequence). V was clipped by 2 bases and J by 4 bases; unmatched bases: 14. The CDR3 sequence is CAWSPPRLAVAYEQYF. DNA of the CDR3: TGTGCCTGGAGTCCCCCCCGACTAGCAGTCGCGTACGAGCAGTACTTC.

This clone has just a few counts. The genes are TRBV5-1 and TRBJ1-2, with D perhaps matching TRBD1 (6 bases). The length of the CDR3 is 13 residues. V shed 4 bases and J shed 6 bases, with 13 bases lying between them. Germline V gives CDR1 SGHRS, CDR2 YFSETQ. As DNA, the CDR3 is TGCGCCAGCAGCCTAACAGGGTTGGATGGCTACACCTTC. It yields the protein CASSLTGLDGYTF. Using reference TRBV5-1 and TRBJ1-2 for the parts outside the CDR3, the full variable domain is KAGVTQTPRYLIKTRGQQVTLSCSPISGHRSVSWYQQTPGQGLQFLFEYFSETQRNKGNFPGRFSGRQFSNSRSEMNVSTLELGDSALYLCASSLTGLDGYTFGSGTRLTVV.

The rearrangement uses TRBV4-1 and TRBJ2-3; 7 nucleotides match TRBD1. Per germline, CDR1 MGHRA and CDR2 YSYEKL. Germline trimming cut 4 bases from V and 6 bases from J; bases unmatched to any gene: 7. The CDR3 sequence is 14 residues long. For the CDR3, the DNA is TGCGCCAGCAGCCTTAGACAGGGAATGGATACGCAGTATTTT. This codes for CASSLRQGMDTQYF.

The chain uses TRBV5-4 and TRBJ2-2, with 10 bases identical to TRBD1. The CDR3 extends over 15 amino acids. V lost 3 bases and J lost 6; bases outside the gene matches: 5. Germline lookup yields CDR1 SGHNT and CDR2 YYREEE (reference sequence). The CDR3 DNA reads TGTGCCAGCAGCTCCGGGACAGGGGCGGCCGGGGAGCTGTTTTTT. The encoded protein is CASSSGTGAAGELFF.

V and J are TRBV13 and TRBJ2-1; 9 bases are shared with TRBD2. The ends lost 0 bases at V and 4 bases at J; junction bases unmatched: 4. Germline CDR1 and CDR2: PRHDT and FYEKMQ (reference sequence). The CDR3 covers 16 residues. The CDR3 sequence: CASSLGGLAGYNEQFF. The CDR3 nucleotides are TGTGCCAGCAGCTTAGGAGGGCTAGCGGGATACAATGAGCAGTTCTTC.

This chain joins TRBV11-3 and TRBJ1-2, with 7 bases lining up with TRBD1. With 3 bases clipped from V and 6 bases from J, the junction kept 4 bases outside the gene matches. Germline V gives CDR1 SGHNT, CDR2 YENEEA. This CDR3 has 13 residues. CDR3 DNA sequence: TGTGCCAGCAGCTTGGTTACAGGGGATGGCTACACCTTC. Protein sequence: CASSLVTGDGYTF.

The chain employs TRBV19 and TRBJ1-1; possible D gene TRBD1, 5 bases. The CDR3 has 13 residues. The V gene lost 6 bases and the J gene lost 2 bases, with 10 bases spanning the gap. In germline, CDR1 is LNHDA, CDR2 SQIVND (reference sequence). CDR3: CASRGRSNTEAFF. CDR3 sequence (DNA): TGTGCCAGTAGGGGACGGAGTAACACTGAAGCTTTCTTT. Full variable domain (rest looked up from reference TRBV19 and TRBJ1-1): DGGITQSPKYLFRKEGQNVTLSCEQNLNHDAMYWYRQDPGQGLRLIYYSQIVNDFQKGDIAEGYSVSREKKESFPLTVTSAQKNPTAFYLCASRGRSNTEAFFGQGTRLTVV.

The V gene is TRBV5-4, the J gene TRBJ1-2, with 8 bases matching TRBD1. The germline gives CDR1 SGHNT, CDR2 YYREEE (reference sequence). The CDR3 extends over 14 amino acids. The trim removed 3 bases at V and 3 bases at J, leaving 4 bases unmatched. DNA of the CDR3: TGTGCCAGCAGCTCATTGGGACAGGACTATGGCTACACCTTC. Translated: CASSSLGQDYGYTF.

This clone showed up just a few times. CDR3 in DNA: TGTGCCAGCAGCTGGGGCCACGAGCAGTACTTC. Amino acid sequence: CASSWGHEQYF. The chain uses TRBV5-8 and TRBJ2-7, with D perhaps TRBD1 (5 bases). V lost 3 bases, J lost 5 bases, and 6 bases lay in between. CDR1 is SGHTS, CDR2 YDEGEE, per germline. This CDR3 is built from 11 residues. The full variable domain, in which reference TRBV5-8 and TRBJ2-7 provide the parts outside the CDR3, is EAGVTQSPTHLIKTRGQQATLRCSPISGHTSVYWYQQALGLGLQFLLWYDEGEERNRGNFPPRFSGRQFPNYSSELNVNALELEDSALYLCASSWGHEQYFGPGTRLTVT.

DNA of the CDR3: TGTGCCAGCAGTTGGGCCGGGCTCGCAGATACGCAGTATTTT. Amino acids: CASSWAGLADTQYF. This chain links TRBV7-9 with TRBJ2-3, with D hard to call. Trimming stripped 6 bases from V and 4 bases from J, with 14 bases between. Germline CDR1 reads SEHNR; CDR2 reads FQNEAQ (reference sequence). The CDR3 is 14 residues long.

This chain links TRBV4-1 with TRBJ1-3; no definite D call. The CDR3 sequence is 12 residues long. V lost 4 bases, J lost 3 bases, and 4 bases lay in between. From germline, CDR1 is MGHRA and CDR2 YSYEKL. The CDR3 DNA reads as TGCGCCAGCAGCCCCTTTGGAAACACCATATATTTT. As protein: CASSPFGNTIYF.

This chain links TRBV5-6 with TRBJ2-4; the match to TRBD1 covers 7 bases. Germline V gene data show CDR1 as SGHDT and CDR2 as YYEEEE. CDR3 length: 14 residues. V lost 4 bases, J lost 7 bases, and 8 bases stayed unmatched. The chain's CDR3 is CASSLGTAKNIQYF. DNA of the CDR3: TGTGCCAGCAGCCTGGGGACAGCGAAGAACATTCAGTACTTC. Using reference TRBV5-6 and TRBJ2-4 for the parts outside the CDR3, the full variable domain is DAGVTQSPTHLIKTRGQQVTLRCSPKSGHDTVSWYQQALGQGPQFIFQYYEEEERQRGNFPDRFSGHQFPNYSSELNVNALLLGDSALYLCASSLGTAKNIQYFGAGTRLSVL.

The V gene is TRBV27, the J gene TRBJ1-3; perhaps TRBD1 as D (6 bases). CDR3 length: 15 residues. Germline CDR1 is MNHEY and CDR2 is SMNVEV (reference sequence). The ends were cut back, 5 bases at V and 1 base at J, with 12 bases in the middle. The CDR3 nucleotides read TGTGCCAGCAGTGCCAAACAGGGATCTGGAAACACCATATATTTT. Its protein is CASSAKQGSGNTIYF.